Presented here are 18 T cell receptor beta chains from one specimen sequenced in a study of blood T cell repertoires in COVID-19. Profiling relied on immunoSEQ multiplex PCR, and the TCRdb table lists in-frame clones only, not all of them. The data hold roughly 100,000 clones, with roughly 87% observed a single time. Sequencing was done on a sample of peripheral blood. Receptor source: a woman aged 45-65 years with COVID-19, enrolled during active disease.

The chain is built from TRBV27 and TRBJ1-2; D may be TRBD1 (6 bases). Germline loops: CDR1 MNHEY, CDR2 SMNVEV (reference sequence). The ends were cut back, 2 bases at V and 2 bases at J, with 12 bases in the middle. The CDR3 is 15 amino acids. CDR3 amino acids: CASSLSWGLNYGYTF. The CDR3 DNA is TGTGCCAGCAGTTTAAGTTGGGGGCTCAACTATGGCTACACCTTC.

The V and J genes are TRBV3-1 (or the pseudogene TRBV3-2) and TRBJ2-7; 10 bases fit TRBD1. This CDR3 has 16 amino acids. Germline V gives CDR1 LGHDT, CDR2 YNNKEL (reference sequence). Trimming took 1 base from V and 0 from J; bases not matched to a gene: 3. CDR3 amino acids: CASSQGRDRGSYEQYF. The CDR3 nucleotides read TGTGCCAGCAGCCAAGGCCGGGACAGGGGCTCCTACGAGCAGTACTTC.

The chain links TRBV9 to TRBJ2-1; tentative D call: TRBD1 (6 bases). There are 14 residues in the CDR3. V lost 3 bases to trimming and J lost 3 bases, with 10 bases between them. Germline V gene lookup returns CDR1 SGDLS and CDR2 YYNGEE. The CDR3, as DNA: TGTGCCAGCAGCGGGGGACAACTCTACAATGAGCAGTTCTTC. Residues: CASSGGQLYNEQFF.

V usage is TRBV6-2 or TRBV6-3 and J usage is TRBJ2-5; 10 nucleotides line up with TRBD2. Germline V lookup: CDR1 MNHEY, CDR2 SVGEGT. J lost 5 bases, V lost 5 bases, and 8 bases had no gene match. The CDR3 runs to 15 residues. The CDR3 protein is CASSKSGTSVETQYF. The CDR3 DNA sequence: TGTGCCAGCAGTAAGTCCGGGACTAGCGTCGAGACCCAGTACTTC.

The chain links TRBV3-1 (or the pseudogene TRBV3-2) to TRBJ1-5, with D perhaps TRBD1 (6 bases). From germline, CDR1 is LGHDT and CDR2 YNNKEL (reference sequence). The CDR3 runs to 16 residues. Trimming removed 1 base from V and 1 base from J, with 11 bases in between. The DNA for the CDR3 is TGTGCCAGCAGCCAAGCGTCGGGGGGCAGCAATCAGCCCCAGCATTTT. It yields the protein CASSQASGGSNQPQHF.

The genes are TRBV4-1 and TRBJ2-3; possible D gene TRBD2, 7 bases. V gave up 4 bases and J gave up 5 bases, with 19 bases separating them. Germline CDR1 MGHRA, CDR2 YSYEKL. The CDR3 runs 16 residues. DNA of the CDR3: TGCGCCAGCAGCCCTCCAGCGGGGACAACGGGAGATACGCAGTATTTT. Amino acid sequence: CASSPPAGTTGDTQYF.

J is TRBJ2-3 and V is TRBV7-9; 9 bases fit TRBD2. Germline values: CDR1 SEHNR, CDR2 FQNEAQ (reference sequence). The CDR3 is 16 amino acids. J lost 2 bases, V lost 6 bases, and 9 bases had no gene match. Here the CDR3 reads CASSRTGTSLTDTQYF. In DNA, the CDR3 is TGTGCCAGCAGTCGAACCGGGACTAGCCTCACAGATACGCAGTATTTT.

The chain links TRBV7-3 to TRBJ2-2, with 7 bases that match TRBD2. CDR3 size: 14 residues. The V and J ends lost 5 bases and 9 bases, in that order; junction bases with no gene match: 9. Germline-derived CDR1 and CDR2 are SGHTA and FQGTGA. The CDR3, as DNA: TGTGCCAGCAGCCCCACGACTAGCCACTGGGAGCTGTTTTTT. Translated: CASSPTTSHWELFF.

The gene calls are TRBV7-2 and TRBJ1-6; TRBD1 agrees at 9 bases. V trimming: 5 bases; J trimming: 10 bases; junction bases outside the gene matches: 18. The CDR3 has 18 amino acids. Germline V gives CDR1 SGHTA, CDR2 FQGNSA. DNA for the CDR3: TGTGCCAGCAGCCTAGGATCCGGGACAGGGATTCTAGGGTCACCCCTCCACTTT. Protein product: CASSLGSGTGILGSPLHF. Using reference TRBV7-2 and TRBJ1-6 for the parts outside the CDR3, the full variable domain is GAGVSQSPSNKVTEKGKDVELRCDPISGHTALYWYRQSLGQGLEFLIYFQGNSAPDKSGLPSDRFSAERTGGSVSTLTIQRTQQEDSAVYLCASSLGSGTGILGSPLHFGNGTRLTVT.

The chain's CDR3 is CASSFFSGQGFEAFF. CDR3 in DNA: TGTGCCAGCAGCTTTTTCTCGGGACAGGGGTTTGAAGCTTTCTTT. The chain recombines TRBV5-5 with TRBJ1-1; 10 positions match TRBD1. Losses at the gene ends were 2 bases for V and 7 bases for J; bases not matched to a gene: 8. The CDR3 consists of 15 residues. Per germline, CDR1 SGHKS and CDR2 YYEKEE (reference sequence).

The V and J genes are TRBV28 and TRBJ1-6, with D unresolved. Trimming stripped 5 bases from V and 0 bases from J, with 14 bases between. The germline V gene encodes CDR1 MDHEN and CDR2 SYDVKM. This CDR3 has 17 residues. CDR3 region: CASSNPTESSYNSPLHF. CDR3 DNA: TGTGCCAGCAGTAATCCGACGGAGAGCTCCTATAATTCACCCCTCCACTTT.

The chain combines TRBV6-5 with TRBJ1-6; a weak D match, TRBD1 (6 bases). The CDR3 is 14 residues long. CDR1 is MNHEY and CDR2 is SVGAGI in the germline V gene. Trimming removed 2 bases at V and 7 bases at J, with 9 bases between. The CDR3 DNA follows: TGTGCCAGCAGTTACGGCAGGGGAAATTCACCCCTCCACTTT. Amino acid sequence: CASSYGRGNSPLHF.

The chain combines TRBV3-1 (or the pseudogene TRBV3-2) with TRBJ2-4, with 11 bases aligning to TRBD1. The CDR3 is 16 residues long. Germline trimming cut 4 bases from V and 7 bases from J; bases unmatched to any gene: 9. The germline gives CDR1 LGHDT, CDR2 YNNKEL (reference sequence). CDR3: CASSRPGQGVGNIQYF. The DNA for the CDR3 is TGTGCCAGCAGCCGACCGGGACAGGGGGTGGGGAACATTCAGTACTTC.

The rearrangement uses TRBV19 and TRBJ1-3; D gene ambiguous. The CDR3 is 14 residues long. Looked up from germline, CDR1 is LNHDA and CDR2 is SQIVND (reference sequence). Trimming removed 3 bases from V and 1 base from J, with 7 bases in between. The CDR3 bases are TGTGCCAGTAGTATTGGAGGTTCTGGAAACACCATATATTTT. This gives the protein CASSIGGSGNTIYF.

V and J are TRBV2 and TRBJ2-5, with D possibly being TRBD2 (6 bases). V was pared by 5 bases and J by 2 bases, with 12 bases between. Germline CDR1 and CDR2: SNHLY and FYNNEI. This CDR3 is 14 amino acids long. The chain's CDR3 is CASSFRDLQETQYF. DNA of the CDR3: TGTGCCAGCAGTTTCCGGGACTTACAAGAGACCCAGTACTTC.

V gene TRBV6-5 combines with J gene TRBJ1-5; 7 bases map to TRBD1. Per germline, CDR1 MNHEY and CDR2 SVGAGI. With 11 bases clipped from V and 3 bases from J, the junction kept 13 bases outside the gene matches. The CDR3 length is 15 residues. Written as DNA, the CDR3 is TGTGCCTCCTCGTGGGACAGAGACAACAATCAGCCCCAGCATTTT. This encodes CASSWDRDNNQPQHF.

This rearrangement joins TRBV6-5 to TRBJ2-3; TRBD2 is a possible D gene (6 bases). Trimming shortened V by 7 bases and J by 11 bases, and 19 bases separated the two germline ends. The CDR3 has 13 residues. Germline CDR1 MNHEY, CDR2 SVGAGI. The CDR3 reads CASIPILAGRQYF. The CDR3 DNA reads TGTGCCAGCATCCCGATCTTGGCGGGGAGGCAGTATTTT.

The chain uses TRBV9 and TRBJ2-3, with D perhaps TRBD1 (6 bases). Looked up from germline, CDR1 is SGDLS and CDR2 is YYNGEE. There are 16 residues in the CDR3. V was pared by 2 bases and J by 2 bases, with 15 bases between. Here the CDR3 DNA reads TGTGCCAGCAGCGTGGGGGCCGTTATATCCACAGATACGCAGTATTTT. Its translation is CASSVGAVISTDTQYF. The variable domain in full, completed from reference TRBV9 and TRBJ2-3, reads DSGVTQTPKHLITATGQRVTLRCSPRSGDLSVYWYQQSLDQGLQFLIQYYNGEERAKGNILERFSAQQFPDLHSELNLSSLELGDSALYFCASSVGAVISTDTQYFGPGTRLTVL.